This T cell receptor beta chain was recorded in a study of tumor-infiltrating lymphocytes in glioblastoma multiforme. The germline CDR1 and CDR2 sequences are SQVTM and ANQGSEA. The CDR3 is made up of 12 amino acids. With 7 bases removed from V and 8 bases from J, the gap between germline ends came to 17 bases. Multiple V-beta primers and a C-beta primer amplified TCRB from RNA. TCRB cDNA was made from roughly 450 ng total RNA. TCRdb re-analysed the multiplex PCR reads in MiXCR, keeping a single row per CDR3 protein. Of 10,000 to 15,000 distinct CDR3 sequences listed, 64% are singletons. The material sequenced was brain tumor tissue. The genes are TRBV29-1 and TRBJ1-2, with D perhaps TRBD1 (6 bases). The sequence came from a male donor with glioblastoma. CDR3 loop: CSATGNLGGYTF. The CDR3 DNA reads TGCAGCGCTACAGGGAACTTGGGGGGCTACACCTTC.